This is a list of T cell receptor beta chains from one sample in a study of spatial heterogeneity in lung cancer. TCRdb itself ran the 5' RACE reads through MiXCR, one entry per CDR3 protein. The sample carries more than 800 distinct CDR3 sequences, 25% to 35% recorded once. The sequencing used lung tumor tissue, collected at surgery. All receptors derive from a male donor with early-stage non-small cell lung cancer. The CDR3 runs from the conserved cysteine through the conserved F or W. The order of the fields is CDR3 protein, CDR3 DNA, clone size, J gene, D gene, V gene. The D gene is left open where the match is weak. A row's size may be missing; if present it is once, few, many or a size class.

CDR3: CSALEAKAFYEQYF
DNA: TGCAGTGCCCTAGAAGCGAAGGCATTCTACGAGCAGTACTTC
size: .
J: TRBJ2-7
D: .
V: TRBV20-1

CDR3: CASSLGPRYSGANVLTF
DNA: TGTGCCAGCAGTTTAGGGCCCCGTTACTCTGGGGCCAACGTCCTGACTTTC
size: few
J: TRBJ2-6
D: .
V: TRBV28

CDR3: CASYAGGASIGELFF
DNA: TGTGCCAGCTACGCAGGGGGCGCGAGTATCGGGGAGCTGTTTTTT
size: .
J: TRBJ2-2
D: TRBD1
V: TRBV18

CDR3: CASSAHGDRGWKAFF
DNA: TGTGCCAGCAGCGCCCACGGGGACCGGGGGTGGAAAGCTTTCTTT
size: few
J: TRBJ1-1
D: .
V: TRBV3-1

CDR3: CASSLGVF
DNA: TGTGCCAGCAGCTTAGGAGTCTTC
size: .
J: TRBJ2-1
D: .
V: TRBV7-8

CDR3: CASSSELRETQYF
DNA: TGCGCCAGCAGCTCAGAGTTGAGAGAGACCCAGTACTTC
size: .
J: TRBJ2-5
D: .
V: TRBV5-1

CDR3: CASSKRNRGSKNIQYF
DNA: TGTGCCAGCAGCAAACGGAACAGGGGGTCGAAGAACATTCAGTACTTC
size: .
J: TRBJ2-4
D: .
V: TRBV21-1

CDR3: CASSLTGARTDTQYF
DNA: TGTGCCAGCAGCTTAACGGGGGCAAGGACAGATACGCAGTATTTT
size: few
J: TRBJ2-3
D: .
V: TRBV7-3

CDR3: CASSFWAGPAYEQYF
DNA: TGTGCCAGCAGCTTTTGGGCGGGACCGGCCTACGAGCAGTACTTC
size: large
J: TRBJ2-7
D: .
V: TRBV5-4

CDR3: CASSPRTGDNEQFF
DNA: TGTGCCAGCAGCCCCCGAACTGGAGACAATGAGCAGTTCTTC
size: .
J: TRBJ2-1
D: .
V: TRBV9

CDR3: CASAAQGASTEAFF
DNA: TGTGCCAGCGCAGCCCAGGGGGCCAGCACTGAAGCTTTCTTT
size: .
J: TRBJ1-1
D: TRBD1
V: TRBV7-9

CDR3: CASSPLSQGPSYNEQFF
DNA: TGTGCCAGCAGTCCCCTCTCACAGGGGCCCTCTTACAATGAGCAGTTCTTC
size: few
J: TRBJ2-1
D: TRBD1
V: TRBV28

CDR3: CASRGTGVGGNPTGELFF
DNA: TGTGCCAGCAGGGGTACCGGAGTGGGCGGGAACCCTACCGGGGAGCTGTTTTTT
size: few
J: TRBJ2-2
D: .
V: TRBV6-2/TRBV6-3

CDR3: CASSSIEDGGNEQFF
DNA: TGCGCCAGCAGCTCGATAGAGGATGGAGGCAATGAGCAGTTCTTC
size: .
J: TRBJ2-1
D: .
V: TRBV5-1

CDR3: CASSQESYYEQYF
DNA: TGCGCCAGCAGCCAAGAGTCATACTACGAGCAGTACTTC
size: medium-sized
J: TRBJ2-7
D: .
V: TRBV4-3

CDR3: CASSDGGRWDEQFF
DNA: TGCGCCAGCAGTGACGGGGGGCGGTGGGATGAGCAGTTCTTC
size: .
J: TRBJ2-1
D: .
V: TRBV10-2

CDR3: CATSAGRGKLFF
DNA: TGTGCCACCAGTGCCGGGAGAGGAAAACTGTTTTTT
size: .
J: TRBJ1-4
D: .
V: TRBV24-1

CDR3: CASRRGTSGIRGTQYF
DNA: TGCGCCAGCAGAAGGGGGACTAGCGGGATACGTGGTACGCAGTATTTT
size: medium-sized
J: TRBJ2-3
D: TRBD2
V: TRBV5-1

CDR3: CASSFKGMGGETQYF
DNA: TGTGCCAGCAGTTTCAAAGGGATGGGCGGAGAGACCCAGTACTTC
size: few
J: TRBJ2-5
D: .
V: TRBV27

CDR3: CASSFTGLPGELFF
DNA: TGCGCCAGCAGCTTTACGGGGCTCCCCGGGGAGCTGTTTTTT
size: large
J: TRBJ2-2
D: .
V: TRBV5-1

CDR3: CASSRRVWSGTGELFF
DNA: TGCGCCAGCAGCCGGCGAGTTTGGAGCGGCACCGGGGAGCTGTTTTTT
size: medium-sized
J: TRBJ2-2
D: .
V: TRBV4-3

CDR3: CASSPSFSGRVTAYNEQFF
DNA: TGTGCCAGCAGTCCCTCCTTTAGCGGGAGAGTGACTGCCTACAATGAGCAGTTCTTC
size: medium-sized
J: TRBJ2-1
D: TRBD2
V: TRBV28

CDR3: CASSWDSWETQYF
DNA: TGCGCCAGCAGCTGGGACAGTTGGGAGACCCAGTACTTC
size: few
J: TRBJ2-5
D: TRBD1
V: TRBV5-1

CDR3: CASRREVVSSEAFF
DNA: TGTGCCAGCAGGCGGGAGGTCGTATCCTCTGAAGCTTTCTTT
size: medium-sized
J: TRBJ1-1
D: .
V: TRBV27

CDR3: CASSYQGLSGANVLTF
DNA: TGTGCCAGCAGTTACCAGGGTCTGTCTGGGGCCAACGTCCTGACTTTC
size: .
J: TRBJ2-6
D: .
V: TRBV6-5

CDR3: CASSQDRRSYEQYF
DNA: TGTGCCAGCAGCCAAGATAGGCGCTCCTACGAGCAGTACTTC
size: large
J: TRBJ2-7
D: .
V: TRBV3-1

CDR3: CASTASRTGYTGELFF
DNA: TGTGCCAGCACCGCCAGTAGGACAGGGTATACCGGGGAGCTGTTTTTT
size: large
J: TRBJ2-2
D: TRBD1
V: TRBV7-9

CDR3: CASKGGGNQETQYF
DNA: TGTGCCAGCAAGGGAGGTGGGAACCAAGAGACCCAGTACTTC
size: medium-sized
J: TRBJ2-5
D: .
V: TRBV28

CDR3: CASSSPTGANTGELFF
DNA: TGCGCCAGCAGCTCACCTACAGGGGCTAACACCGGGGAGCTGTTTTTT
size: large
J: TRBJ2-2
D: TRBD1
V: TRBV5-1

CDR3: CASRPLIPAGNYGYTF
DNA: TGTGCCAGCAGGCCCCTCATTCCGGCAGGGAACTATGGCTACACCTTC
size: .
J: TRBJ1-2
D: .
V: TRBV2

CDR3: CASSFPQGQRGYTF
DNA: TGTGCCAGCAGCTTTCCACAGGGTCAGCGTGGCTACACCTTC
size: .
J: TRBJ1-2
D: .
V: TRBV7-2

CDR3: CSGSWDGNVLTF
DNA: TGCAGTGGTTCTTGGGACGGCAACGTCCTGACTTTC
size: medium-sized
J: TRBJ2-6
D: .
V: TRBV20-1

CDR3: CSAAYEQYF
DNA: TGCAGTGCCGCCTACGAGCAGTACTTC
size: large
J: TRBJ2-7
D: .
V: TRBV20-1

CDR3: CASRGTSGGTVKTQYF
DNA: TGTGCCAGCAGGGGGACTAGCGGGGGCACGGTTAAGACCCAGTACTTC
size: once
J: TRBJ2-5
D: TRBD2
V: TRBV11-2

CDR3: CASSLTLEETQYF
DNA: TGTGCCAGCAGCTTAACACTAGAAGAGACCCAGTACTTC
size: medium-sized
J: TRBJ2-5
D: .
V: TRBV7-3